This is a list of T cell receptor beta chains from one sample in a study of T-cell memory formation after mild COVID-19. In TCRdb, the 5' RACE reads were re-called with MiXCR into one record per CDR3 protein. The data hold 260,000 or so distinct CDR3 sequences, with 16% observed a single time. The material sequenced was PBMCs or a T cell subset sorted from them (not recorded which). The receptor set was obtained from a man aged 18 to 29 who had mild COVID-19 (a few samples of this study predate the infection). Cell type and time point are not known. CDR3s include the opening cysteine and the closing phenylalanine or tryptophan. The D gene is left open where the match is weak. Some rows mark clone size as missing; the rest say once, few, many or name a class of expanded clone.

size: .
J: TRBJ2-1
V: TRBV2
D: TRBD2
CDR3: CASRERGAYNEQFF
DNA: TGTGCCAGCAGGGAGCGGGGGGCCTACAATGAGCAGTTCTTC

size: .
J: TRBJ2-5
V: TRBV6-7
D: TRBD2
CDR3: CASNSRDCGGTETQYF
DNA: TGTGCCAGCAATTCAAGGGACTGCGGGGGGACGGAGACCCAGTACTTC

size: few
J: TRBJ1-2
V: TRBV7-9
D: .
CDR3: CASSSKTENGYTF
DNA: TGTGCCAGCAGCTCAAAAACCGAAAATGGCTACACCTTC

size: many
J: TRBJ2-1
V: TRBV5-1
D: .
CDR3: CASSLVVGSSYNEQFF
DNA: TGCGCCAGCAGCTTGGTGGTCGGTAGCTCCTACAATGAGCAGTTCTTC

size: many
J: TRBJ2-7
V: TRBV5-1
D: .
CDR3: CASSLGQGNEQYF
DNA: TGCGCCAGCAGCTTGGGGCAGGGGAACGAGCAGTACTTC

size: .
J: TRBJ2-5
V: TRBV7-2
D: .
CDR3: CASSPTQGHFQETQYF
DNA: TGTGCCAGCAGCCCCACCCAGGGACATTTCCAAGAGACCCAGTACTTC

size: few
J: TRBJ2-3
V: TRBV12-3/TRBV12-4
D: .
CDR3: CASSEWLRALWTYF
DNA: TGTGCCAGCAGTGAATGGCTAAGGGCGCTCTGGACGTATTTT

size: few
J: TRBJ1-3
V: TRBV4-2
D: .
CDR3: CASSQGVLLTGNTIYF
DNA: TGTGCCAGCAGCCAAGGGGTCCTCCTTACAGGAAACACCATATATTTT

size: few
J: TRBJ1-2
V: TRBV7-9
D: TRBD1
CDR3: CASSAPGTGGNYHYGYTF
DNA: TGTGCCAGCAGCGCGCCCGGGACAGGGGGGAATTATCACTATGGCTACACCTTC

size: few
J: TRBJ1-4
V: TRBV12-3/TRBV12-4
D: .
CDR3: CASSLRVGTKEKLFF
DNA: TGTGCCAGCAGTTTACGGGTGGGCACAAAGGAAAAACTGTTTTTT